This TCR beta chain was recorded in a study of breast tumors, draining lymph nodes, adjacent tissues. V trimming: 6 bases; J trimming: 15 bases; junction bases outside the gene matches: 5. The length of the CDR3 is 12 residues. Germline V gene data show CDR1 as MNHEY and CDR2 as SVGAGI. Concerning this clonotype itself: No antigen is known for it.

Points from the study as a whole: The lymph node origin of tumor T cells was framed as consistent with a hypothesis, not demonstrated.

Axillary draining lymph nodes of breast cancer patients supplied the node samples. Using its own MiXCR run on the multiplex PCR reads, TCRdb lists one record per CDR3 protein. The table has 200,000 to 250,000 distinct CDR3 sequences, nearly 35% seen once. The chain joins TRBV6-5 to TRBJ2-2; TRBD2 matches 12 bases. This TCR came from a female donor with breast cancer. Some clones in this sample may be carry-over from other donors' samples. Sequencing was performed on axillary lymph node tissue. The CDR3 here is CASRVTSGSMFF. The CDR3 nucleotides read TGTGCCAGCAGAGTGACTAGCGGGAGTATGTTTTTT.